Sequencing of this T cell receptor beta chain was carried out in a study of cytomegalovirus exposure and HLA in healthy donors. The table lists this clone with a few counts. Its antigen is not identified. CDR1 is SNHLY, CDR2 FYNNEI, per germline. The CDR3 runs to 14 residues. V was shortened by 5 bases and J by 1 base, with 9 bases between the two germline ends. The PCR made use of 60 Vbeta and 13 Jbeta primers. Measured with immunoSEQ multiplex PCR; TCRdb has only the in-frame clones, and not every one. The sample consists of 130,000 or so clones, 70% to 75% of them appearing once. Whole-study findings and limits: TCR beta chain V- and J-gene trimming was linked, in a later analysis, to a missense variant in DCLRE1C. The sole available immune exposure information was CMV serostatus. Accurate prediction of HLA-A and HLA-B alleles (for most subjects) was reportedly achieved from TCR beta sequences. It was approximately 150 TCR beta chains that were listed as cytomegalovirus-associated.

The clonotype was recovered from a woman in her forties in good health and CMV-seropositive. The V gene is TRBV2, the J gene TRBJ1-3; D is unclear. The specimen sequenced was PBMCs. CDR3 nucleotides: TGTGCCAGCAGTATAACGGGGTCTGGAAACACCATATATTTT. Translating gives CASSITGSGNTIYF.